A few counts support the clone carrying this T cell receptor beta chain. The data were taken from a study of T-cell memory formation after mild COVID-19. The CDR3 contains 14 residues. Between the trimmed V and J ends, which lost 4 bases and 5 bases, there was a span of 12 bases. Germline CDR1 reads MGHRA; CDR2 reads YSYEKL. Barcoded TCR alpha and TCR beta cDNA libraries with UMIs came from 5'RACE using constant-segment primers. One entry per CDR3 protein, called by TCRdb with MiXCR from the 5' RACE reads. The sample has under 700,000 distinct CDR3 sequences; around 20% are singletons. The sequenced sample consisted of PBMCs or a T cell subset sorted from them (not recorded which). The V call is TRBV4-1, the J call TRBJ2-1; D gene unclear. This clonotype was sampled from an adult woman who had mild COVID-19 (a few samples of this study predate the infection). Cell type and time point are not known. CDR3 coding DNA: TGCGCCAGCAGCCCCACCGGACCGAACAATGAGCAGTTCTTC. Amino acids: CASSPTGPNNEQFF.